This T cell receptor beta chain was recovered during a study of blood T cell repertoires in COVID-19. The table came from immunoSEQ multiplex PCR; TCRdb's copy has only in-frame clones and leaves some out. The table shows approximately 210,000 clones, with around 81% occurring only once. Study members were between roughly 18 and 89 years old and lived in 24 US regions. The germline gives CDR1 MGHRA, CDR2 YSYEKL. V was pared by 3 bases and J by 11 bases, with 10 bases between. The CDR3 contains 11 residues. This sequence joins TRBV4-1 and TRBJ1-1, with D perhaps matching TRBD1 (5 bases). The sample comprised PBMCs or T cells enriched from blood (not recorded which). This sequence originates from a woman aged 45-65 years with acute COVID-19. For the CDR3, the DNA is TGCGCCAGCAGCCACAGTGGGGCCGCTTTCTTT. Translation: CASSHSGAAFF.